This T cell receptor beta chain was captured by sequencing in a study of blood T cell repertoires in COVID-19. This table comes from immunoSEQ multiplex PCR, and its TCRdb copy is limited to in-frame clones, with some not included. In the table there are approximately 200,000 clones, about 81% of which are singletons. Sequenced: peripheral blood. The TCR comes from a woman of 80 years or more with COVID-19, enrolled during active disease.

This CDR3 is CASSQDSGGYTQYF. CDR3 sequence (DNA): TGCGCCAGCAGCCAAGATAGCGGGGGATATACGCAGTATTTT. This rearrangement joins TRBV4-1 to TRBJ2-3, with 9 bases that match TRBD2. The CDR3 contains 14 residues. Germline V gives CDR1 MGHRA, CDR2 YSYEKL. V gave up 0 bases and J gave up 7 bases; unmatched junction bases: 2.